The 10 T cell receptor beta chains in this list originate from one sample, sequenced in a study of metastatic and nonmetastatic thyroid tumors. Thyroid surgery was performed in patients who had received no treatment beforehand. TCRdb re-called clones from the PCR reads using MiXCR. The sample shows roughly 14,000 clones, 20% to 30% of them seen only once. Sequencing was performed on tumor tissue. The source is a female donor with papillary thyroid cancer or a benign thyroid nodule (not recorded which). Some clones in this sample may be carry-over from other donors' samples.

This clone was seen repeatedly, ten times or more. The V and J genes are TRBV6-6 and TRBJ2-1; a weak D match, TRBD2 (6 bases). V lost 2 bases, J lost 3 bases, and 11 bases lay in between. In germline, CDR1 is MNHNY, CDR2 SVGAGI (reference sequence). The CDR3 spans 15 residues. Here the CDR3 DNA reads TGTGCCAGCAGTTACGCTCGCGGGATCTACAATGAGCAGTTCTTC. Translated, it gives CASSYARGIYNEQFF.

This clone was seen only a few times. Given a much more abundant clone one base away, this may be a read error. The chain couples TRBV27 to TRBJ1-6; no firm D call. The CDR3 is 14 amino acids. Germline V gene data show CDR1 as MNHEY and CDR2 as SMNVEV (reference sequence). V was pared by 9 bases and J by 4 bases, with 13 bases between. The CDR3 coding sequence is TGTGCCAGAAGTGAGACGAGTTATAATTCACCCCTCCACTTT. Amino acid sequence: CARSETSYNSPLHF.

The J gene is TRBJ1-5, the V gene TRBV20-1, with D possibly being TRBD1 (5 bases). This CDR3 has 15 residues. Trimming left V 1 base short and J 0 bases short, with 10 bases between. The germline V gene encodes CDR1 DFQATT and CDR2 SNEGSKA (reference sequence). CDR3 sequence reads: CSARGQQDSNQPQHF. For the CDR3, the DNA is TGCAGTGCTAGAGGTCAACAGGATAGCAATCAGCCCCAGCATTTT.

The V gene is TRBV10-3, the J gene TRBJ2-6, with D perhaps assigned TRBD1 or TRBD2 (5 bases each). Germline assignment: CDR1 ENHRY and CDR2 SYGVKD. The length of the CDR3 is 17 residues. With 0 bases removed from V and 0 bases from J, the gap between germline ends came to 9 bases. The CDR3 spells CAISESGRISGANVLTF. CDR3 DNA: TGTGCCATCAGTGAGTCGGGACGTATCTCTGGGGCCAACGTCCTGACTTTC.

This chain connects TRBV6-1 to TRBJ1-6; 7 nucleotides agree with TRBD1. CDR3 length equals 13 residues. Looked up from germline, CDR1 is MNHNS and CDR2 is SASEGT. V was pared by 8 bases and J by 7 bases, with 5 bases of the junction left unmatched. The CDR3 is CASRQGGNSPLHF. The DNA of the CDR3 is TGTGCCAGCCGACAGGGAGGAAATTCACCCCTCCACTTT.

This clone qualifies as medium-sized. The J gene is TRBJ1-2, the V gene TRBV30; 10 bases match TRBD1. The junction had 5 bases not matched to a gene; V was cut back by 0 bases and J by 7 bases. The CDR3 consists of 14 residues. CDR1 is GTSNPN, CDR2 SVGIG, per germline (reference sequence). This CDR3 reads CAWSVRQGAGGYTF. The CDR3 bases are TGTGCCTGGAGTGTACGACAGGGGGCTGGTGGCTACACCTTC. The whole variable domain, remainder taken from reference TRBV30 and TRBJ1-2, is SQTIHQWPATLVQPVGSPLSLECTVEGTSNPNLYWYRQAAGRGLQLLFYSVGIGQISSEVPQNLSASRPQDRQFILSSKKLLLSDSGFYLCAWSVRQGAGGYTFGSGTRLTVV.

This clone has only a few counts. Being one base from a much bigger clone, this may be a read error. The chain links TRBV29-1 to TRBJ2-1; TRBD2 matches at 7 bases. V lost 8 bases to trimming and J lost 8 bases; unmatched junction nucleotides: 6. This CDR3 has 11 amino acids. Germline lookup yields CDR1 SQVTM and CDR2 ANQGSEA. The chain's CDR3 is CSHLAGYEQFF. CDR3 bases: TGCAGCCATTTAGCGGGCTATGAGCAGTTCTTC.

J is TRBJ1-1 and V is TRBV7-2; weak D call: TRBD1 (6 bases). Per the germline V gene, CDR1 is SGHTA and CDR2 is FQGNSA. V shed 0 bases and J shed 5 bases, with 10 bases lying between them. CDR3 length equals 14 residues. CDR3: CASSLAGRGTEAFF. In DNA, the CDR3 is TGTGCCAGCAGCTTAGCAGGCAGGGGTACTGAAGCTTTCTTT.

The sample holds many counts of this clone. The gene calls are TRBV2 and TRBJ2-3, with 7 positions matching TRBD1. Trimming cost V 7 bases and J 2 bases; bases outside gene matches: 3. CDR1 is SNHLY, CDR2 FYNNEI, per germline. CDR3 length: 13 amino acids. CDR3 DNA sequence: TGTGCCAGCAAAGGGACAGCCACAGATACGCAGTATTTT. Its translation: CASKGTATDTQYF.

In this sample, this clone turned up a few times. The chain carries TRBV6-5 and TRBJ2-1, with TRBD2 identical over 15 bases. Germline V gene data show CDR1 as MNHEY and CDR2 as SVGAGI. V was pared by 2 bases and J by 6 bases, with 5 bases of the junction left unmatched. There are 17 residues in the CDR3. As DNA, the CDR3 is TGTGCCAGCAGTTACCATCGGACTAGCGGGAGGGCCAATGAGCAGTTCTTC. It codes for CASSYHRTSGRANEQFF.